This TCR beta chain originates from a study of blood T cell repertoires in COVID-19. Overall study context: From the United States, Italy and Spain came samples of acute and convalescent COVID-19. PBMCs, B-cell-depleted T cells, or T cells were the source of the cDNA or gDNA that made up the material.

In the authors' methods: From reference gene primer amplification, estimates of nucleated cell counts were derived. TCRdb's copy holds only in-frame clones and misses some; the assay was immunoSEQ multiplex PCR. The V and J calls and the clone size are those of that table, but D and trimming were determined from the DNA. Among more than 200,000 clones listed, roughly 80% were seen once. With 4 bases removed from V and 0 bases from J, the gap between germline ends came to 15 bases. Germline V gives CDR1 SGHRS, CDR2 YFSETQ. CDR3 length: 16 residues. The clonotype comes from a woman over 75 with acute or convalescent COVID-19. The chain is built from TRBV5-1 and TRBJ2-3, with unresolved D. Sequenced input: peripheral blood. The CDR3 sequence: CASSTRFDTSTDTQYF. DNA of the CDR3: TGCGCCAGCAGCACCCGGTTTGATACTAGCACAGATACGCAGTATTTT. The entire variable domain, with the rest obtained from reference TRBV5-1 and TRBJ2-3, is as follows: KAGVTQTPRYLIKTRGQQVTLSCSPISGHRSVSWYQQTPGQGLQFLFEYFSETQRNKGNFPGRFSGRQFSNSRSEMNVSTLELGDSALYLCASSTRFDTSTDTQYFGPGTRLTVL.